The TCR beta chain described here comes from a study of T cells in women clearing cervical HPV infection (dated by TCRdb to 2016 to 2018). Describing the broader study: The cases were 25 to 30 women with histologically confirmed HPV16-related CIN3 or worse, and 2 of those women had invasive cancers. Controls were around 25 women whose single incident HPV16 infection cleared within 12 months without precancer or cancer developing. Blood from cases was drawn at the visit where the lesion was first identified, while blood from controls was drawn once the infection was no longer detected. Among cases, blood sampling occurred a median of about 150 days after lesion detection, with an interquartile range of roughly 85 to 220 days. Because only a few women had HLA typing data, the possibility that HLA type acted as a confounder could not be ruled out. This exploratory proof-of-principle case-control study, nested within the Guanacaste HPV Natural History Study in Costa Rica, compared TCR repertoires among women with different cervical HPV16 outcomes. Cases and controls were matched on year of sample collection and on age within five years. Median age was about 30 years in cases versus roughly 40 in controls, and baseline characteristics did not differ significantly. The parent cohort enrolled 10,000 or so women aged 18 or older in Guanacaste, Costa Rica, during about 1993 to 1994 and followed them for 6 to 7 years. Five blinded duplicates per group were added as quality controls, so that around 60 samples were obtained: roughly 50 participants and 10 replicates.

The immunoSEQ assay used multiplex PCR to amplify TCR beta CDR3 regions from an average of around 1,200 ng of genomic DNA per sample. To correct primer bias, the assay used a complete synthetic TCR repertoire to set an amplification baseline. The amplicons were sequenced on the Illumina platform. Under the source paper's analysis protocol: Sequence errors were corrected by clustering with frequency ratios and a modified nearest-neighbor algorithm, and the sequences were then analyzed in the immunoSEQ Analyzer using IMGT gene definitions. At each rarefaction depth, TCR richness and evenness were averaged over 20 rarefaction repeats, and samples with fewer sequences than the depth were excluded. Wilcoxon rank sum tests with FDR correction were used to compare relative abundances of V, D and J genes between the groups. An intraclass correlation of roughly 96% for TCR richness and an average of roughly 76% across some 70 gene segments were obtained from the blinded duplicates. TCRdb's version of the immuneACCESS table is confined to in-frame rearrangements and falls short of the full clone set. An unresolved V gene accounts for under half of the shortfall where checked; the remainder is of unknown origin. The V and J calls and clone size come from that table; D and trimming were worked out from the DNA. The sample table records about 30,000 clones. The top ten hold 3.5% of the sample.

Comment on this clone: The clone's antigen remains unknown. The DNA ends 3 residues before the CDR3 does, and the rest of the CDR3 is filled in from the germline J gene.

The junction carries 11 bases between V and J, which are trimmed by 2 bases and 2 bases respectively. The CDR3 goes from the cysteine to the phenylalanine over 15 residues. Shown are 36 bases from within the CDR3, in frame from base 1. Taken from the germline V gene, the CDR1 and CDR2 loops are KGHSH and LQKENI. Every participant had a single incident cervical HPV16 infection, and prevalent HPV16 infections were excluded. Cervical HPV DNA was detected with MY09/MY11 PCR, and genotyping was done by dot-blot hybridization. About 14 mL of heparinized blood were centrifuged, and the buffy coat was split into aliquots, frozen at -30 degrees C, and then kept at -80 degrees C. QIAGEN kits were used to extract genomic DNA from buffy coat specimens. Study-wide conclusions, independent of this receptor: Random forest classifiers combining richness and V gene abundances distinguished cases from controls with an estimated AUC of less than 0.9. Because the number of T cells in each sample was unknown, differences in richness could reflect differing T-cell content rather than repertoire biology. TRBV6-7 relative abundance was lower in cases than in controls (about 0.099% versus 0.16%; Bonferroni P = 0.0008). CIN3+ cases had significantly higher TCR repertoire richness than controls across sequencing depths, but evenness did not differ between the groups. Whether associations preceded infection or resulted from infection could not be shown with the cross-sectional design, and effector/memory subsets and HPV-specific T cells were not isolated.

This receptor was obtained from a woman between 18 and 70 years old with a cervical HPV16 infection that either progressed to CIN3+ or cleared (not recorded which). Material: blood buffy coat. This chain joins TRBV18 to TRBJ2-3, and TRBD2 may be the D gene, going by 5 matching bases. The CDR3 has the sequence CASSPGAANTDTQYF. CDR3 DNA (partial): TGTGCCAGCTCACCAGGAGCGGCAAACACAGATACG.